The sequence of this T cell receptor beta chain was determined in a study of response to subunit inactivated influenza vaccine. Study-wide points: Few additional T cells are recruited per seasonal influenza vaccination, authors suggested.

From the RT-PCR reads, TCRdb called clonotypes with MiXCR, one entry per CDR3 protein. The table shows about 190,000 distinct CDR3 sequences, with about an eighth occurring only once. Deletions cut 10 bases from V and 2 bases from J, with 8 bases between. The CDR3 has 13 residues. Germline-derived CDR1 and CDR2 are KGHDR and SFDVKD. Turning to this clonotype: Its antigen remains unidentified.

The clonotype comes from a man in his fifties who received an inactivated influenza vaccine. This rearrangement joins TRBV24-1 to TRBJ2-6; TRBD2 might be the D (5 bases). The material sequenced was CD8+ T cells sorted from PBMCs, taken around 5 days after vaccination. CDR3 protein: CATGSTGANVLTF. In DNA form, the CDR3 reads TGTGCCACGGGGAGCACTGGGGCCAACGTCCTGACTTTC.